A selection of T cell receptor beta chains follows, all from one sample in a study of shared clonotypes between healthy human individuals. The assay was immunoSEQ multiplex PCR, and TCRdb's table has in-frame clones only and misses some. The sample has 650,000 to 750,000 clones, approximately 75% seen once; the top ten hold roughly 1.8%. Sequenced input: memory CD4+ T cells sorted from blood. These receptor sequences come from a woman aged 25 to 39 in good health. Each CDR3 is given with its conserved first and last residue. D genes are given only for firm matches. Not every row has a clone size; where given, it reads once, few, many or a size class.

TGCAGCAACAAGCTAGCGGGTGTCTCCTACAATGAGCAGTTCTTC	CSNKLAGVSYNEQFF	TRBV29-1	TRBJ2-1	TRBD2	-
TGTTCAAGCAGGGTAGCGGGAGCCGGGGAGCTGTTTTTT	CSSRVAGAGELFF	TRBV6-1	TRBJ2-2	TRBD2	-
TGTGCCAGCGGCGGGGTGGACCGCGCAGATACGCAGTATTTT	CASGGVDRADTQYF	TRBV28	TRBJ2-3	-	-
TGTGCCAGCTCACCCACGGGGCTAGCGGGAGCTCAGAACGAGCAGTACTTC	CASSPTGLAGAQNEQYF	TRBV18	TRBJ2-7	TRBD2	once
TGTGCCACCACGAACTCAGCAACTCCTGAAGCTTTCTTT	CATTNSATPEAFF	TRBV7-9	TRBJ1-1	-	-
TGTGCCAGCAGCCATAGGGCAGACGCGGCGGGTAGTGAAAAACTGTTTTTT	CASSHRADAAGSEKLFF	TRBV4-2	TRBJ1-4	-	once
TGTGCCAGCAGCTTATTTACAGAGAAGCAGTACTTC	CASSLFTEKQYF	TRBV7-2	TRBJ2-7	-	-
TGTGCCATCAGTGTCAGCTCCTACGAGCAGTACTTC	CAISVSSYEQYF	TRBV10-3	TRBJ2-7	-	-
TGCGCCAGCAGACCGGGAGGGGATGGCTACACCTTC	CASRPGGDGYTF	TRBV5-1	TRBJ1-2	-	-
TGTGCCAGCAGTTCCCCCGTGACTAGCGGGACATCCTACAATGAGCAGTTCTTC	CASSSPVTSGTSYNEQFF	TRBV27	TRBJ2-1	TRBD2	-
TGCGCCAGCAGCAGGGGACAGGGGAGGGTCTCGAACACCGGGGAGCTGTTTTTT	CASSRGQGRVSNTGELFF	TRBV5-1	TRBJ2-2	TRBD1	-
TGCAGCGTTGACGGGACAGGGGGCCGAACAGATACGCAGTATTTT	CSVDGTGGRTDTQYF	TRBV29-1	TRBJ2-3	TRBD1	-
TGTGCCAGCAGTTGGGGCAGGGGCTTGAACACTGAAGCTTTCTTT	CASSWGRGLNTEAFF	TRBV6-5	TRBJ1-1	-	-
TGTGCCAGCAGCTTGGGACAGGGGGTTTACAATGAGCAGTTCTTC	CASSLGQGVYNEQFF	TRBV5-4	TRBJ2-1	TRBD1	-
TGTGCCAGTAGTGGCTCCGGGCCATTGGGGAGCACAGATACGCAGTATTTT	CASSGSGPLGSTDTQYF	TRBV19	TRBJ2-3	-	-
TGTGCCAGCAGCATAACAGGGATGGTCCACGAGCAGTACTTC	CASSITGMVHEQYF	TRBV27	TRBJ2-7	-	once
TGTGCCAGCTCACCTGGAATTCTCTACGAGCAGTACTTC	CASSPGILYEQYF	TRBV18	TRBJ2-7	-	-
TGCGCCAGCAGACTAGGCGGACCGACTAGCACAGATACGCAGTATTTT	CASRLGGPTSTDTQYF	TRBV5-1	TRBJ2-3	-	-
TGTGCCAGCAGCCCGGTAGGGACAGGCCGGGAAAAACTGTTTTTT	CASSPVGTGREKLFF	TRBV5-5	TRBJ1-4	TRBD1	-
TGTGCCACCAGCGTCCTCGGGGATAGCACAGATACGCAGTATTTT	CATSVLGDSTDTQYF	TRBV15	TRBJ2-3	-	few
TGTGCCAGCAGCAAAGAGTGCACGGCTCCGTCCTACGAGCAGTACTTC	CASSKECTAPSYEQYF	TRBV21-1	TRBJ2-7	-	-
TGCGCCAGCAGCCCGGGACTAGCGGGCCACGGGGGATGGCGGTACTTC	CASSPGLAGHGGWRYF	TRBV5-1	TRBJ2-7	TRBD2	-
TGCAGCGTTGGGCAACTCCGGGCCCAAGAGACCCAGTACTTC	CSVGQLRAQETQYF	TRBV29-1	TRBJ2-5	-	-
TGTGCCAGCAGCTTAGTGGCGGCAAACCAAGAGACCCAGTACTTC	CASSLVAANQETQYF	TRBV7-6	TRBJ2-5	-	-
TGTGCCAGCTCATCCCGGGACAGGGTAGACGAGCAGTACTTC	CASSSRDRVDEQYF	TRBV18	TRBJ2-7	TRBD1	-
TGTGCCAGCAGCTTATCACAGGGGGATGGCTACACCTTC	CASSLSQGDGYTF	TRBV7-3	TRBJ1-2	TRBD1	-
TGCAGTGCTAGTTACGAAAAACTGTTTTTT	CSASYEKLFF	TRBV20-1	TRBJ1-4	-	once